The entry below gives a single T cell receptor (beta chain) sequence along with its context. Trimming cost V 5 bases and J 4 bases, with 15 bases left between them. Germline loops: CDR1 MNHEY, CDR2 SMNVEV (reference sequence). The CDR3 contains 15 residues. The data are from a study of CD8 T cells in Susac syndrome. With random hexamers, reverse transcription was performed on about 0.45 to 1 ug of RNA. TCRdb re-analysed the immunoSEQ multiplex PCR reads in MiXCR, keeping a single row per CDR3 protein. The sample contains 150,000 to 200,000 distinct CDR3 sequences, approximately 95% of which appear only once.

V is TRBV27 and J is TRBJ1-5; D is possibly TRBD1 (5 bases). The sequence came from a human donor with multiple sclerosis. What was sequenced was CD4+ T cells from PBMCs. CDR3 nucleotides: TGTGCCAGCAGTAATTCCCCCCAGGGTAATCAGCCCCAGCATTTT. The encoded protein is CASSNSPQGNQPQHF.